Below are 27 T cell receptor beta chains sequenced from a single sample in a study of technical replicates of blood from a handful of donors. TCRdb keeps only in-frame clones here, not all; method: immunoSEQ multiplex PCR. This sample has nearly 70,000 clones, with about 90% found just once. Source material: T cells isolated from PBMCs. The source of these receptors is a human donor in good health.

This sequence joins TRBV30 and TRBJ2-5; TRBD1 aligns across 10 bases. J gave up 4 bases and V 3 bases, and 8 bases lay outside the gene matches. CDR1 GTSNPN and CDR2 SVGIG come from the germline V gene (reference sequence). This CDR3 has 15 residues. The CDR3 nucleotides read TGTGCCTGGAGGGCCGGGACAGGGGTTGGAGAGACCCAGTACTTC. Translation gives CAWRAGTGVGETQYF.

This chain connects TRBV28 to TRBJ2-5; 9 nucleotides agree with TRBD1. The length of the CDR3 is 14 residues. V shed 5 bases, J shed 5 bases, and the junction held 6 bases outside the gene matches. The germline CDR1 and CDR2 sequences are MDHEN and SYDVKM. The CDR3 nucleotides read TGTGCCAGCAGTCCCATCGACAGGGGGGAGACCCAGTACTTC. It codes for CASSPIDRGETQYF.

CDR3 nucleotide sequence: TGTGCCAGCAGGAAGACAGTCTCCACTGAAGCTTTCTTT. It encodes CASRKTVSTEAFF. V and J are TRBV14 and TRBJ1-1, with TRBD1 as a possible D gene (5 bases). The CDR3 runs to 13 residues. Trimming shortened V by 6 bases and J by 4 bases, and 12 bases separated the two germline ends. Germline CDR1 is SGHDN and CDR2 is FVKESK.

The rearrangement uses TRBV28 and TRBJ2-2, with 7 bases identical to TRBD1. Looked up from germline, CDR1 is MDHEN and CDR2 is SYDVKM. The CDR3 runs 14 residues. The V segment lost 6 bases and the J segment 6 bases; nucleotides outside the gene matches: 7. The CDR3 region has the DNA TGTGCCAGCAGCATCATCAGGGGGTCCGGGGAGCTGTTTTTT. This sequence encodes CASSIIRGSGELFF.

This clone was seen a single time. The genes are TRBV27 and TRBJ2-1; 9 nucleotides match TRBD2. Germline CDR1 and CDR2: MNHEY and SMNVEV (reference sequence). V lost 5 bases and J lost 9; bases outside the gene matches: 5. The CDR3 totals 13 residues. CDR3 residues: CASSQGLALEQFF. The CDR3 DNA reads as TGTGCCAGCAGTCAGGGACTAGCTCTTGAGCAGTTCTTC.

The chain has TRBV2 and TRBJ2-3, with 11 bases lining up with TRBD2. With V trimmed by 5 bases and J by 1 base, 2 bases remained unmatched. Germline V gene sequence: CDR1 SNHLY, CDR2 FYNNEI. This CDR3 spans 15 amino acids. The CDR3 region is CASSKLAGGTDTQYF. In DNA, the CDR3 is TGTGCCAGCAGTAAACTAGCGGGAGGCACAGATACGCAGTATTTT. Together with reference TRBV2 and TRBJ2-3, the CDR3 gives the full variable domain: EPEVTQTPSHQVTQMGQEVILRCVPISNHLYFYWYRQILGQKVEFLVSFYNNEISEKSEIFDDQFSVERPDGSNFTLKIRSTKLEDSAMYFCASSKLAGGTDTQYFGPGTRLTVL.

This chain links TRBV4-2 with TRBJ1-2, with TRBD1 identical over 8 bases. V lost 0 bases, J lost 8 bases, and 11 bases stayed unmatched. The CDR3 consists of 16 residues. In germline, CDR1 is LGHNA, CDR2 YNFKEQ. DNA of the CDR3: TGTGCCAGCAGCCAAGAAGTAGGGTACAGGGGGGAAGGCTACACCTTC. Translation gives CASSQEVGYRGEGYTF.

This chain links TRBV7-3 with TRBJ1-2, with TRBD1 matching 7 bases. There are 13 residues in the CDR3. The V gene's germline CDR1 is SGHTA and CDR2 FQGTGA. The trim removed 2 bases at V and 8 bases at J, leaving 5 bases unmatched. CDR3: CASSLATGKGYTF. In DNA, the CDR3 is TGTGCCAGCAGCTTAGCGACAGGGAAAGGCTACACCTTC.

This chain connects TRBV27 to TRBJ1-1; D unresolved. Trimming removed 3 bases at V and 4 bases at J, with 12 bases between. CDR1 is MNHEY and CDR2 is SMNVEV in the germline V gene (reference sequence). The CDR3 is 14 amino acids. The CDR3: CASSFRDSGTEAFF. The CDR3 bases are TGTGCCAGCAGTTTCCGGGATTCGGGCACTGAAGCTTTCTTT.

The V and J genes are TRBV4-1 and TRBJ1-2; no reliable D call. V was trimmed by 0 bases and J by 10 bases, leaving 12 bases between them. This CDR3 has 13 amino acids. From germline, CDR1 is MGHRA and CDR2 YSYEKL. The DNA of the CDR3 is TGCGCCAGCAGCCAAGAGGTTCGAGTAAACTACACCTTC. This sequence encodes CASSQEVRVNYTF.

This chain connects TRBV4-1 to TRBJ2-1; 7 nucleotides line up with TRBD2. CDR1 MGHRA and CDR2 YSYEKL come from the germline V gene. The CDR3 extends over 16 amino acids. The ends lost 0 bases at V and 4 bases at J; junction bases unmatched: 6. The CDR3 nucleotides are TGCGCCAGCAGCCAAGATCTAGCGGATATTTACAATGAGCAGTTCTTC. Amino acids: CASSQDLADIYNEQFF.

The rearrangement uses TRBV4-2 and TRBJ2-1, with 8 positions matching TRBD2. The CDR3 is 15 residues long. With V trimmed by 1 base and J by 7 bases, 6 bases remained unmatched. Germline assignment: CDR1 LGHNA and CDR2 YNFKEQ. The CDR3 DNA reads TGTGCCAGCAGCCAAGTGAGCGGGAGCGGAAATGAGCAGTTCTTC. The encoded protein is CASSQVSGSGNEQFF.

This clone was observed once. This chain connects TRBV28 to TRBJ2-1; 7 bases agree with TRBD1. Germline trimming cut 5 bases from V and 9 bases from J; bases unmatched to any gene: 10. The CDR3 totals 14 residues. The germline gives CDR1 MDHEN, CDR2 SYDVKM. The CDR3 nucleotides are TGTGCCAGCAGTATCGGGACAGAAAGCAGTGAGCAGTTCTTC. Its translation: CASSIGTESSEQFF.

The sample holds one count of this clone. The chain recombines TRBV30 with TRBJ1-1; D is unclear. CDR1 GTSNPN and CDR2 SVGIG come from the germline V gene (reference sequence). Trimming stripped 0 bases from V and 5 bases from J, with 13 bases between. The CDR3 runs to 14 residues. The CDR3 here is CAWSVSTTGTEAFF. The CDR3 region has the DNA TGTGCCTGGAGTGTCTCAACCACGGGGACTGAAGCTTTCTTT.

The CDR3 region is CATLTGQGIFGELFF. Written as DNA, the CDR3 is TGTGCCACACTTACGGGACAGGGGATATTCGGGGAGCTGTTTTTT. The genes are TRBV19 and TRBJ2-2; 10 bases match TRBD1. J was trimmed by 7 bases and V by 10 bases; bases with no gene match: 12. This CDR3 region has 15 residues. From germline, CDR1 is LNHDA and CDR2 SQIVND (reference sequence).

This rearrangement joins TRBV2 to TRBJ2-7, with 11 bases lining up with TRBD2. The CDR3 is made up of 15 amino acids. With V trimmed by 5 bases and J by 5 bases, 8 bases remained unmatched. CDR1 and CDR2 from the germline V gene are SNHLY and FYNNEI. This CDR3 is CASSPVAGGPNEQYF. In DNA form, the CDR3 reads TGTGCCAGCAGTCCGGTAGCGGGAGGGCCGAACGAGCAGTACTTC.

The chain is built from TRBV10-1 and TRBJ1-1; 7 bases align to TRBD1. Germline V gene data show CDR1 as WNHNN and CDR2 as SYGVQD (reference sequence). CDR3 size: 14 residues. V lost 2 bases to trimming and J lost 1 base; unmatched junction nucleotides: 1. The CDR3 sequence is CASSEDRENTEAFF. The CDR3 DNA reads TGCGCCAGCAGTGAGGACAGGGAGAACACTGAAGCTTTCTTT.

DNA for the CDR3: TGTGCCAGCAGTCCTGGACACTTAAACTACGAGCAGTACTTC. This sequence encodes CASSPGHLNYEQYF. The rearrangement links TRBV2 to TRBJ2-7, with D tentatively TRBD1 (5 bases). Looked up from germline, CDR1 is SNHLY and CDR2 is FYNNEI. The V gene lost 5 bases and the J gene lost 3 bases, with 14 bases spanning the gap. The CDR3 runs to 14 residues.

The J gene is TRBJ2-1, the V gene TRBV28; the match to TRBD1 covers 7 bases. Germline lookup yields CDR1 MDHEN and CDR2 SYDVKM. The CDR3 covers 15 residues. With V trimmed by 6 bases and J by 7 bases, 12 bases remained unmatched. CDR3 in DNA: TGTGCCAGCAGCACCATGGCAGGGGGTAAAAATGAGCAGTTCTTC. It encodes CASSTMAGGKNEQFF.

V and J are TRBV28 and TRBJ1-2; D is undetermined. CDR1 and CDR2 (germline): MDHEN, SYDVKM. Trimming left V 3 bases short and J 0 bases short, with 11 bases between. The CDR3 contains 15 residues. Written as DNA, the CDR3 is TGTGCCAGCAGTTTGACGGGGATAGCTAACTATGGCTACACCTTC. Amino acids: CASSLTGIANYGYTF.

The chain recombines TRBV13 with TRBJ2-7; 7 nucleotides align to TRBD1. Germline V gene sequence: CDR1 PRHDT, CDR2 FYEKMQ (reference sequence). This CDR3 spans 12 amino acids. With 5 bases clipped from V and 6 bases from J, the junction kept 4 bases outside the gene matches. In DNA, the CDR3 is TGTGCCAGCAGCACAGGGGTAGGCGAGCAGTACTTC. It yields the protein CASSTGVGEQYF. The entire variable domain, with the rest obtained from reference TRBV13 and TRBJ2-7, is as follows: AAGVIQSPRHLIKEKRETATLKCYPIPRHDTVYWYQQGPGQDPQFLISFYEKMQSDKGSIPDRFSAQQFSDYHSELNMSSLELGDSALYFCASSTGVGEQYFGPGTRLTVT.

The chain joins TRBV6-4 to TRBJ2-1; 11 bases align to TRBD2. The CDR3 is made up of 15 amino acids. The germline V gene encodes CDR1 MRHNA and CDR2 SNTAGT. V lost 6 bases, J lost 7 bases, and 8 bases stayed unmatched. Here the CDR3 reads CASSQGLAVYNEQFF. CDR3 coding DNA: TGTGCCAGCAGCCAGGGACTAGCGGTATATAATGAGCAGTTCTTC.

V gene TRBV9 combines with J gene TRBJ2-5, with D hard to call. The CDR3 consists of 14 residues. CDR1 SGDLS and CDR2 YYNGEE come from the germline V gene. The V end lost 0 bases, the J end lost 2 bases, and 8 bases lay between the germline ends. CDR3 nucleotide sequence: TGTGCCAGCAGCGTAGGGCAGAATCAAGAGACCCAGTACTTC. Amino acids: CASSVGQNQETQYF.

The rearrangement uses TRBV19 and TRBJ1-5; D gene ambiguous. Trimming removed 3 bases at V and 7 bases at J, with 10 bases between. This CDR3 region has 13 residues. Germline V gene sequence: CDR1 LNHDA, CDR2 SQIVND (reference sequence). The chain's CDR3 is CASSIYLSQPQHF. Written as DNA, the CDR3 is TGTGCCAGTAGTATCTACTTATCACAGCCCCAGCATTTT.

The rearrangement links TRBV2 to TRBJ2-1; 10 nucleotides align to TRBD2. Germline values: CDR1 SNHLY, CDR2 FYNNEI. After removal of 8 bases from V and 5 bases from J, the junction contained 6 bases not matched to a gene. CDR3 length equals 14 residues. CDR3 coding DNA: TGTGCCAGCCTTGCAGCGGGAGGGCACAATGAGCAGTTCTTC. Translating gives CASLAAGGHNEQFF.

V is TRBV7-8 and J is TRBJ2-3; 12 bases line up with TRBD2. CDR1 is SGHVS and CDR2 is FQNEAQ in the germline V gene. The CDR3 sequence is 16 residues long. The V gene end was trimmed by 2 bases and the J gene end by 6 bases; junction bases not matched to a gene: 6. For the CDR3, the DNA is TGTGCCAGCAGCTTAATGACTAGCGGGGGATTCGATACGCAGTATTTT. Amino acids: CASSLMTSGGFDTQYF.

V is TRBV4-1 and J is TRBJ2-3; D call uncertain. The CDR3 covers 14 residues. CDR1 and CDR2 (germline): MGHRA, YSYEKL. V lost 1 base to trimming and J lost 5 bases, with 10 bases between them. CDR3 region: CASSQVGSLDTQYF. In nucleotides, the CDR3 is TGCGCCAGCAGCCAAGTTGGTAGTTTAGATACGCAGTATTTT.